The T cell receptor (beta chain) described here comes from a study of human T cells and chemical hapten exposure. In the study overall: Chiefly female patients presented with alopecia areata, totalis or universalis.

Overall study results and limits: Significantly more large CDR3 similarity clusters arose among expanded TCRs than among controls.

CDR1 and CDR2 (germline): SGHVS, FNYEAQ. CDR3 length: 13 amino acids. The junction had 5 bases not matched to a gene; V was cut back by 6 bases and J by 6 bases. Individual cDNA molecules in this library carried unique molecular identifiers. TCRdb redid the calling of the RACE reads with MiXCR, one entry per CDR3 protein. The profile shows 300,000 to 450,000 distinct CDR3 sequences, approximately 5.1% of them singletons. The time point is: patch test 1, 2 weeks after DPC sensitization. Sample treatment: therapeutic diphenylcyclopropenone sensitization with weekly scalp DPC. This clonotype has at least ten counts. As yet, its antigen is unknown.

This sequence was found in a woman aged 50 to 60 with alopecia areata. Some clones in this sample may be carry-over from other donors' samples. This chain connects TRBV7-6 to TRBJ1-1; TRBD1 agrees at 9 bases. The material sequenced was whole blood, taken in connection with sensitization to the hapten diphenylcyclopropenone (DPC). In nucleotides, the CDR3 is TGTGCCAGCAGTTTGGACAGGGGCCCTGAAGCTTTCTTT. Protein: CASSLDRGPEAFF.